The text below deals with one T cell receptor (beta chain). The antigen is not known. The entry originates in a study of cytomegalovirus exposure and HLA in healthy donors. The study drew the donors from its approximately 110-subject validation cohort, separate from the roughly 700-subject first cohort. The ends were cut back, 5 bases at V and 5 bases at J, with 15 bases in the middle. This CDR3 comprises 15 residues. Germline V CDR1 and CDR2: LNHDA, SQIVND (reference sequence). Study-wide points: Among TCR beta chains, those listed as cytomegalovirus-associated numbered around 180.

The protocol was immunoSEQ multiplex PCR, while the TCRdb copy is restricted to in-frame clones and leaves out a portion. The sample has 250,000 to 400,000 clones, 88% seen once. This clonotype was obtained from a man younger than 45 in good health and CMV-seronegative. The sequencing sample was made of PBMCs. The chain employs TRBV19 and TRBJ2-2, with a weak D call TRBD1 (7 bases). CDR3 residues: CASSPGDRWTGELFF. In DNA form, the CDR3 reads TGTGCCAGTAGTCCGGGGGACAGATGGACCGGGGAGCTGTTTTTT. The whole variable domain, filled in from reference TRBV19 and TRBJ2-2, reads DGGITQSPKYLFRKEGQNVTLSCEQNLNHDAMYWYRQDPGQGLRLIYYSQIVNDFQKGDIAEGYSVSREKKESFPLTVTSAQKNPTAFYLCASSPGDRWTGELFFGEGSRLTVL.